One and the same sample provided the 8 T cell receptor beta chains below, sequenced in a study of cytomegalovirus exposure and HLA in healthy donors. 60 Vbeta and 13 Jbeta primers were used in PCR. TCRdb's copy holds only in-frame clones and misses some; the assay was immunoSEQ multiplex PCR. The sample yields about 110,000 clones, more than 70% seen once. The material sequenced was PBMCs. The source is a woman aged 60 to 75 in good health and CMV-seropositive.

The genes are TRBV2 and TRBJ2-6, with D perhaps TRBD1 (5 bases). The CDR3 contains 15 residues. V dropped 6 bases and J dropped 0 bases, with 9 bases sitting between them. Germline V gene data show CDR1 as SNHLY and CDR2 as FYNNEI. For the CDR3, the DNA is TGTGCCAGCAGCCCCAGGGTCTCTGGGGCCAACGTCCTGACTTTC. Protein: CASSPRVSGANVLTF.

The sample holds one count of this clone. The chain is built from TRBV13 and TRBJ2-3; weak D call: TRBD2 (7 bases). This CDR3 comprises 16 residues. V dropped 4 bases and J dropped 5 bases, with 19 bases sitting between them. CDR1 is PRHDT, CDR2 FYEKMQ, per germline (reference sequence). CDR3 DNA sequence: TGTGCCAGCAGCTGGGGGGGCAGCGGGACTATAGATACGCAGTATTTT. This gives the protein CASSWGGSGTIDTQYF.

This clone was seen only once. The chain couples TRBV10-3 to TRBJ2-1; TRBD2 is a possible D gene (5 bases). There are 13 residues in the CDR3. Germline lookup yields CDR1 ENHRY and CDR2 SYGVKD. Between the trimmed V and J ends, which lost 6 bases and 6 bases, there was a span of 12 bases. In DNA form, the CDR3 reads TGTGCCATCAGCGCAGGACTCTCCAATGAGCAGTTCTTC. Encoded protein: CAISAGLSNEQFF.

The gene calls are TRBV6-5 and TRBJ2-1; D is undetermined. V lost 4 bases, J lost 12 bases, and 10 bases lay in between. The CDR3 runs to 11 residues. In germline, CDR1 is MNHEY, CDR2 SVGAGI. The CDR3 DNA sequence: TGTGCCAGCAGTTCTAGTTCGACGCAGTTCTTC. Residues: CASSSSSTQFF.

The chain couples TRBV9 to TRBJ2-1; perhaps TRBD2 as D (6 bases). This CDR3 spans 15 amino acids. The germline gives CDR1 SGDLS, CDR2 YYNGEE. V lost 3 bases and J 0 bases, leaving 10 bases between the germline ends. CDR3 protein: CASSALADSYNEQFF. Here the CDR3 DNA reads TGTGCCAGCAGCGCCTTAGCGGACTCCTACAATGAGCAGTTCTTC.

This clone was counted once. The chain carries TRBV5-4 and TRBJ2-7; the match to TRBD2 covers 11 bases. This CDR3 has 16 residues. Germline lookup yields CDR1 SGHNT and CDR2 YYREEE (reference sequence). Trimming took 0 bases from V and 2 from J; bases not matched to a gene: 4. The CDR3: CASSLGGTSGTYEQYF. Written as DNA, the CDR3 is TGTGCCAGCAGCTTGGGTGGGACTAGCGGCACCTACGAGCAGTACTTC.

J is TRBJ2-7 and V is TRBV29-1; 12 bases fit TRBD2. From germline, CDR1 is SQVTM and CDR2 ANQGSEA. J was trimmed by 2 bases and V by 1 base; bases with no gene match: 3. This CDR3 has 15 amino acids. As DNA, the CDR3 is TGCAGCGTTGAAGGACTAGCGGGAGTGCCCTACGAGCAGTACTTC. It is translated as CSVEGLAGVPYEQYF.

The chain recombines TRBV5-1 with TRBJ2-3; possibly TRBD1 for D (6 bases). V lost 7 bases and J 1 base, leaving 13 bases between the germline ends. The CDR3 runs 14 residues. CDR1 SGHRS and CDR2 YFSETQ come from the germline V gene. CDR3 residues: CASEQGRGTDTQYF. The CDR3 nucleotides read TGCGCCAGCGAACAGGGTCGAGGCACAGATACGCAGTATTTT.